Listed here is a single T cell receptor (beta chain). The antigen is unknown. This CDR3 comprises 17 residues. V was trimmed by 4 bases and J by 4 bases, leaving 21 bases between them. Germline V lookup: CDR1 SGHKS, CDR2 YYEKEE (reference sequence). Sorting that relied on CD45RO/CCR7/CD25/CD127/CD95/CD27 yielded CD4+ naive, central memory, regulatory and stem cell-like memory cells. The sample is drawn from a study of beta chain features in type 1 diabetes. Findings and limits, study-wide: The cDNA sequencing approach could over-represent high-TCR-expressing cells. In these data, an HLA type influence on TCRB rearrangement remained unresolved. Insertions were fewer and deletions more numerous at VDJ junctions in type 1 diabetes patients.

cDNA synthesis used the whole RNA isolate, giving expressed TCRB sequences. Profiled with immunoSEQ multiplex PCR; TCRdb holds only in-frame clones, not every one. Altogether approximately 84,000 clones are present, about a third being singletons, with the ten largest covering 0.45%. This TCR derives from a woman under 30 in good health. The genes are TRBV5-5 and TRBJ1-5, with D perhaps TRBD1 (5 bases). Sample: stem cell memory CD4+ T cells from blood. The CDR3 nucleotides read TGTGCCAGCAGCCCTGGTGTGGCAGCCGGGGGTAATCAGCCCCAGCATTTT. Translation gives CASSPGVAAGGNQPQHF.